A single T cell receptor beta chain is shown here with its context. Its antigen is as yet unknown. In germline, CDR1 is SQVTM, CDR2 ANQGSEA. This CDR3 is built from 14 residues. The V end lost 2 bases, the J end lost 7 bases, and 17 bases lay between the germline ends. This specimen comes from a study of response to subunit inactivated influenza vaccine. Whole-study results and caveats: With each seasonal influenza vaccination, the authors suggested, few new T cells are recruited.

TCRdb re-derived calls from the RT-PCR reads in MiXCR, one entry per CDR3 protein. The sample carries about 480,000 distinct CDR3 sequences, 13% recorded once. This chain links TRBV29-1 with TRBJ1-2, with a weak D call TRBD1 (5 bases). The source of this sequence is a man aged 45-65 years who received an inactivated influenza vaccine. The input for sequencing was PBMCs from blood, taken 40 to 50 days after vaccination. This chain's CDR3 is CSVEKGSTTRGYTF. The CDR3 coding sequence is TGCAGCGTTGAAAAGGGGTCCACCACACGTGGCTACACCTTC.